This TCR beta chain was profiled in a study of blood T cell repertoires in COVID-19. Study-level information: Nucleic acid was either cDNA or gDNA, and it came from T cells, B-cell-depleted T cells, or PBMCs.

All enrollees were roughly 18 to 89 years old and from roughly 22 US areas. Categorization into cohorts depended on clinical history that participants reported. Authors' data handling: Amplifying reference gene primers gave estimates of nucleated cell counts. Profiled with immunoSEQ multiplex PCR; TCRdb holds only in-frame clones, not every one. That table is the source of V, J and clone size, and D and trimming were worked out from the DNA. The data hold about 400,000 clones, with approximately 90% observed a single time. There are 14 residues in the CDR3. V lost 3 bases, J lost 0 bases, and 2 bases stayed unmatched. The germline V gene has CDR1 SGHRS and CDR2 YFSETQ.

The sample consisted of PBMCs or T cells enriched from blood (not recorded which). The TCR was taken from a woman younger than 35 with acute COVID-19. The chain carries TRBV5-1 and TRBJ1-2; 7 nucleotides agree with TRBD1. The CDR3 coding sequence is TGCGCCAGCAGCTACGGGACAGCTAACTATGGCTACACCTTC. This sequence encodes CASSYGTANYGYTF.